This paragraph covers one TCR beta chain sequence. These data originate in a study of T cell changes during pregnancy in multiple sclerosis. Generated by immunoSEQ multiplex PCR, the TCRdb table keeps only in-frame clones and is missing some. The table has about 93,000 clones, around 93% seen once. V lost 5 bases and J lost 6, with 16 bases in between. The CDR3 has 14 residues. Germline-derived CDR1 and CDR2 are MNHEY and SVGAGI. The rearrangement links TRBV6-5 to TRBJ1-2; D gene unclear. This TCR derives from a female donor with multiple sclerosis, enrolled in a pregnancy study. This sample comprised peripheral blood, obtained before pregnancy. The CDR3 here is CASSTGVHGNGYTF. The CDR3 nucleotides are TGTGCCAGCAGTACGGGAGTTCATGGAAATGGCTACACCTTC.